This passage covers 4 T cell receptor beta chains from one sample sequenced in a study of T cells in Graves' hyperthyroidism and ophthalmopathy. It was RNA transcripts that yielded the amplified TCR beta CDR3 regions. Carried out on the TCR CDR3, a first-round RT-PCR used the HTBI primer set. TCRdb used MiXCR to reprocess the multiplex PCR reads, holding one entry per CDR3 protein. The data contain 750,000 to 900,000 distinct CDR3 sequences, about two fifths of them singletons. Material for sequencing was blood. The receptors come from a man in his late teens or twenties with Graves' hyperthyroidism.

This clonotype was seen repeatedly, ten times or more. The chain couples TRBV15 to TRBJ2-7, with 7 bases aligning to TRBD2. The CDR3 runs to 15 residues. V dropped 5 bases and J dropped 3; count of bases not matched to a gene: 10. Germline V gives CDR1 LNHNV, CDR2 YYDKDF (reference sequence). The CDR3 reads CATSPRRDYDYEQYF. CDR3 nucleotide sequence: TGTGCCACCAGCCCCCGCCGGGACTACGACTACGAGCAGTACTTC.

This clonotype was detected a few times. The V and J genes are TRBV7-6 and TRBJ2-7; a possible D gene is TRBD1 (5 bases). This CDR3 is 13 amino acids long. The V end was cut by 6 bases, the J end by 6 bases, with 15 bases between. Germline CDR1 reads SGHVS; CDR2 reads FNYEAQ. CDR3 sequence (DNA): TGTGCCAGCAGTAAAGGGGCGACCGGCGAGCAGTACTTC. It encodes CASSKGATGEQYF.

This clonotype appeared a few times. J is TRBJ2-7 and V is TRBV20-1; D perhaps matches TRBD2 (5 bases). Germline V gene lookup returns CDR1 DFQATT and CDR2 SNEGSKA (reference sequence). V dropped 6 bases and J dropped 5 bases, with 20 bases sitting between them. This CDR3 spans 14 amino acids. The DNA of the CDR3 is TGCAGTGCACCCGATCCGAGCGGCCCTCACGAGCAGTACTTC. Translation: CSAPDPSGPHEQYF.

Remarks on this clonotype: The junction does not match germline at one end; this may be a read error. V is TRBV12-3 or TRBV12-4 and J is TRBJ2-2; TRBD2 might be the D (6 bases). The CDR3 is made up of 13 amino acids. The chain's CDR3 is CAISGGLLGELFF. CDR3 DNA sequence: TGTGCCATCAGTGGGGGACTCCTCGGGGAGCTGTTTTTT.